Sequencing of this TCR beta chain was carried out in a study of cytomegalovirus exposure and HLA in healthy donors. Findings of the study overall: Reports showed the classifier diagnosing cytomegalovirus status with high specificity and sensitivity. Within an earlier analysis, most TCR beta V segments proved productive either about 90% or about 30% of the time. From TCR beta sequences, most subjects' HLA-A and HLA-B alleles were reportedly predicted accurately. It was taken for granted in presence/absence analyses that sequencing depth across donors was roughly uniform.

This CDR3 is 15 amino acids long. V lost 5 bases, J lost 0 bases, and 6 bases stayed unmatched. CDR1 and CDR2 (germline): PRHDT, FYEKMQ (reference sequence). Vbeta (60) and Jbeta (13) primers were used in the PCR. The protocol was immunoSEQ multiplex PCR, while the TCRdb copy is restricted to in-frame clones and leaves out a portion. The sample carries approximately 150,000 clones, approximately 67% recorded once. Remarks on this clone: Its antigen remains unknown.

The gene calls are TRBV13 and TRBJ1-2; 7 nucleotides align to TRBD1. The source material was PBMCs. This TCR was sampled from a woman in her late teens or twenties in good health and CMV-seropositive. DNA of the CDR3: TGTGCCAGCAGCGCAGGGACAGCGCCTAACTATGGCTACACCTTC. Amino acids: CASSAGTAPNYGYTF.